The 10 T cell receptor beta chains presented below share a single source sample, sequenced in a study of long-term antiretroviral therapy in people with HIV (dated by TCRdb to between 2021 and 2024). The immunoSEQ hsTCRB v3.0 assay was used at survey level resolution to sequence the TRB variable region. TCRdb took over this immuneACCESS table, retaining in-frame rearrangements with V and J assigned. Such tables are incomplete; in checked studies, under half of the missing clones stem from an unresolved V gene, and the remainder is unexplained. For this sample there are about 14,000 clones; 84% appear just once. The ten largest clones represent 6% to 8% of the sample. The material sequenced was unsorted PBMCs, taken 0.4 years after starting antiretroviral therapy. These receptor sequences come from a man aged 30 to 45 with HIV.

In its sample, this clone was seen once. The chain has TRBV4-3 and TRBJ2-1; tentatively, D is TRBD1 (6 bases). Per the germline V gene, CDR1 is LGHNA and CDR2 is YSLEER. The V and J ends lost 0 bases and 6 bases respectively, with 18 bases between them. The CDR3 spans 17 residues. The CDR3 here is CASSQESMTGWGNEQFF. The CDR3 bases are TGCGCCAGCAGCCAAGAATCGATGACAGGCTGGGGCAATGAGCAGTTCTTC.

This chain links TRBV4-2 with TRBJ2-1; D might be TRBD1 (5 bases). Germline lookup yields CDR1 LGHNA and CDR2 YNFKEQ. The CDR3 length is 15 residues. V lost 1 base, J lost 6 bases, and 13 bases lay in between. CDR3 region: CASSQVLSRVNEQFF. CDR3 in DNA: TGTGCCAGCAGCCAAGTCCTAAGCAGGGTCAATGAGCAGTTCTTC.

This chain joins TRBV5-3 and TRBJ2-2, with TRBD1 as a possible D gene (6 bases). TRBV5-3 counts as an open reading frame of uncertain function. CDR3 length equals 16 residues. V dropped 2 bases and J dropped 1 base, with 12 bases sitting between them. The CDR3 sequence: CARSFFLTGNTGELFF. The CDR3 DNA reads TGTGCCAGAAGCTTCTTCCTGACAGGGAACACCGGGGAGCTGTTTTTT.

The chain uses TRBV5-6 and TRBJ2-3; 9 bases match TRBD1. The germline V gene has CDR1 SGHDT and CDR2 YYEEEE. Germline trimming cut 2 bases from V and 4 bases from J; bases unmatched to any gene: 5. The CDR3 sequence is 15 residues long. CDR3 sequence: CASSLYGTGSDTQYF. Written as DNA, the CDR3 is TGTGCCAGCAGCTTATACGGGACAGGGTCAGATACGCAGTATTTT.

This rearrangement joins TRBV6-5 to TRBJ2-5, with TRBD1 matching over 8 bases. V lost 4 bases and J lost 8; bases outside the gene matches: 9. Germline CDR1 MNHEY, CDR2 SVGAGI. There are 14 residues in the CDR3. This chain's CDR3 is CASSSDRGSGTQYF. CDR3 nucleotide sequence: TGTGCCAGCAGTTCCGACAGGGGAAGTGGAACCCAGTACTTC.

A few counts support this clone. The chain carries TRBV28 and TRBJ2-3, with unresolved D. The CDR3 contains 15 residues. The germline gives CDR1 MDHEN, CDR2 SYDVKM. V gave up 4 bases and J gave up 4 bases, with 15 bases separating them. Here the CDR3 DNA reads TGTGCCAGCAGTTCTGCTGACCGGTCGGCAGATACGCAGTATTTT. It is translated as CASSSADRSADTQYF.

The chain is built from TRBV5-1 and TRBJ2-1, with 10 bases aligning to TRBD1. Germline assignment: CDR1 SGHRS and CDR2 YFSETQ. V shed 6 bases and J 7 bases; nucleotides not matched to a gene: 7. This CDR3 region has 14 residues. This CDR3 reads CASKTGGGNNEQFF. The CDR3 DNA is TGCGCCAGCAAGACAGGGGGCGGGAATAATGAGCAGTTCTTC.

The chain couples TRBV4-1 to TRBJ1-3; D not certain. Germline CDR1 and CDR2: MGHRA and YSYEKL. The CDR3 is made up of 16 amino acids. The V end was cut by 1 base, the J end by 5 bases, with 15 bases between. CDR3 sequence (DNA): TGCGCCAGCAGCCAAGGAAGAACAGTAACAAGAAACACCATATATTTT. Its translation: CASSQGRTVTRNTIYF.

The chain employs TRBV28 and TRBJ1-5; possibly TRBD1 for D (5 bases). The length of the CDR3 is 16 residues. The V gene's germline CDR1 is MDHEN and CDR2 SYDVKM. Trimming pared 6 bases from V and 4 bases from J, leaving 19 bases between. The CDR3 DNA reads TGTGCCAGCAGGCGGGGGGGGGACCTAATAAATCAGCCCCAGCATTTT. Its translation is CASRRGGDLINQPQHF.

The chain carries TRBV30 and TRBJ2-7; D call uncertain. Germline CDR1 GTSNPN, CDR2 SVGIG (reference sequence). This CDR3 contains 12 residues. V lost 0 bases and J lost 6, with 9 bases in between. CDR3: CAWSVIMSEQYF. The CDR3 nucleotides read TGTGCCTGGAGTGTAATCATGTCCGAGCAGTACTTC.